Detailed here is one T cell receptor beta chain. No DNA is shown, since the ends of the CDR3 on it are uncertain; the CDR3 is the one TCRdb lists. This record comes from a study of blood T cell repertoires in COVID-19. Study context: From the United States, Italy and Spain came samples of acute and convalescent COVID-19. T cells, B-cell-depleted T cells, or PBMCs supplied cDNA or gDNA.

With termini counted, the CDR3 has 15 amino acids. Looked up from germline, CDR1 is SGHRS and CDR2 is YFSETQ. Per the original methods: Amplified reference gene primers provided the basis for estimating nucleated cell counts. Clones were read by immunoSEQ multiplex PCR, and TCRdb kept only the in-frame ones, dropping some. That table gives V, J and clone size, and the DNA gave D and trimming. The sample consists of about 64,000 clones, approximately 91% of them appearing once. The V and J genes are TRBV5-1 and TRBJ2-2; the DNA was not used to check the table's D call, TRBD2. Sequences were obtained from peripheral blood. The clonotype originates from a human donor in a cohort sampled during active COVID-19. Here the CDR3 reads CASSLALGDQRSCFF.